This TCR beta chain was identified during a study of T cell repertoires in cytomegalovirus infection. TCRdb recomputed calls from the reads with MiXCR, one row per CDR3 protein. The sample shows 300,000 or so distinct CDR3 sequences, 25% of them seen only once. As for this clonotype: Antigen: not known.

Trimming took 5 bases from V and 5 from J, leaving 15 bases between them. The CDR3 loop spans 14 amino acids. Germline CDR1 reads SGHVT; CDR2 reads SQSDAQ. Material: cultured PBMCs, obtained from culture after CMV antigen stimulation. The chain couples TRBV7-4 to TRBJ1-1; perhaps TRBD1 as D (5 bases). The TCR originated in a human donor in good health (CMV status not recorded). Some clones in this sample may be carry-over from other donors' samples. The CDR3 coding sequence is TGTGCCAGCAGCGTAATACCTTGGGGGACTGAAGCTTTCTTT. Encoded protein: CASSVIPWGTEAFF.